One T cell receptor (beta chain) is described in this entry. Original processing methods: Reference gene primer amplification yielded estimated nucleated cell counts. Assay used: immunoSEQ multiplex PCR; TCRdb lists only in-frame clones, some missing. That table gives V, J and clone size, and the DNA gave D and trimming. Among about 180,000 clones listed, roughly 87% were seen once. Germline V CDR1 and CDR2: MDHEN, SYDVKM. The CDR3 is 14 residues long. Between the trimmed V and J ends, which lost 6 bases and 8 bases, there was a span of 19 bases. The data stem from a study of blood T cell repertoires in COVID-19. About the study: Some COVID-19 samples were acute and others convalescent; all came from the United States, Italy and Spain. T cells, B-cell-depleted T cells, or PBMCs supplied cDNA or gDNA.

This receptor was identified in an older woman with acute or convalescent COVID-19. The sample taken for sequencing was peripheral blood. V and J are TRBV28 and TRBJ1-2, with D maybe TRBD1 (6 bases). DNA for the CDR3: TGTGCCAGCAGGGCTACAGGGTTGGATGACGGCTACACCTTC. This gives the protein CASRATGLDDGYTF.